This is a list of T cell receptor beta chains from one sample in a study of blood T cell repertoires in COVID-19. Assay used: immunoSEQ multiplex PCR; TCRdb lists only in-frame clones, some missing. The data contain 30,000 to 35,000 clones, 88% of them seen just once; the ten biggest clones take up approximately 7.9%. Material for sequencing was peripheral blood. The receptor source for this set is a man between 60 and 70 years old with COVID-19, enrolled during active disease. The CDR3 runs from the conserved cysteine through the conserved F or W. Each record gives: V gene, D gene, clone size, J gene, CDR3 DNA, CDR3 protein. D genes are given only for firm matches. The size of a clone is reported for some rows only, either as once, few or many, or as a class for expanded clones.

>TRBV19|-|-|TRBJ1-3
TGTGCCAGTAGTCCGTCCGACAGGCCCTACTCTGGAAACACCATATATTTT
CASSPSDRPYSGNTIYF
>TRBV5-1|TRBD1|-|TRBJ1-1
TGCGCCAGCAGCCTAGGACAGGGTCAGGGCACTGAAGCTTTCTTT
CASSLGQGQGTEAFF
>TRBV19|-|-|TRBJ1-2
TGTGCCAGTAGTATCGGCCTACTAAGTGGCTACACCTTC
CASSIGLLSGYTF
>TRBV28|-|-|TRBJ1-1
TGTGCCAGCAGTGTCGGGGGGAGGTACACTGAAGCTTTCTTT
CASSVGGRYTEAFF
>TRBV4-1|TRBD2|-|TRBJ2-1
TGCGCCAGCCGTAAGCGGGAGACCACGGGCAATGAGCAGTTCTTC
CASRKRETTGNEQFF
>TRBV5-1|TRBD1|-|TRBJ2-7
TGCGCCAGCGGCCAGGGGGCCTACGAGCAGTACTTC
CASGQGAYEQYF
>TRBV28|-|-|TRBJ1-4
TGTGCCAGCACGGGGGGGGCTAATGAAAAACTGTTTTTT
CASTGGANEKLFF
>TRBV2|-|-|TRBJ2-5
TGTGCCCGTGGGCCCGTACATGGAGGGGCTCAAGAGACCCAGTACTTC
CARGPVHGGAQETQYF
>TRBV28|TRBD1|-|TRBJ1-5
TGTGCCAGCAGTTTAATGGAACAGGGGCTTGGGCAGCCCCAGCATTTT
CASSLMEQGLGQPQHF
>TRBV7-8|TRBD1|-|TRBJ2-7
TGTGCCAGCAGCCGAAGGATCCGGGACAGGGTATACTCCTACGAGCAGTACTTC
CASSRRIRDRVYSYEQYF
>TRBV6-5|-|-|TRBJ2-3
TGTGCCAGCAGTTTAAACACAGATACGCAGTATTTT
CASSLNTDTQYF
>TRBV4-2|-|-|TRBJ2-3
TGTGCCAGCAGCCAAAGTCCGCCTAGCGTAGACACAGATACGCAGTATTTT
CASSQSPPSVDTDTQYF
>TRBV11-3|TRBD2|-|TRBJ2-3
TGTGCCAGCAGCTCTAGCGGGAGTTCGTCAGATACGCAGTATTTT
CASSSSGSSSDTQYF
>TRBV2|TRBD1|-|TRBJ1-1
TGTGCCAGCAGTTCACAGGGGCCGGGAACTGAAGCTTTCTTT
CASSSQGPGTEAFF
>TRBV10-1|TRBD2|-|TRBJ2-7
TGCGCCAGCAGACTCCGACTAGCGGGTACCTACGAGCAGTACTTC
CASRLRLAGTYEQYF
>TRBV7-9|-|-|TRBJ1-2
TGTGCCAGCAGCGTATCGGGGAGGGACGGAGATGGCTACACCTTC
CASSVSGRDGDGYTF
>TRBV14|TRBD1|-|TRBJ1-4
TGTGCCAGCAGCCAAACGGGACAGGGGTTGAGTAATGAAAAACTGTTTTTT
CASSQTGQGLSNEKLFF
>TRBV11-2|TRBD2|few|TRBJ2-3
TGTGCCAGCAGCCCAATGTGGTCTAGCGGGAGAACAGATACGCAGTATTTT
CASSPMWSSGRTDTQYF
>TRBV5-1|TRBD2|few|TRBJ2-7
TGCGCCAGCAGCTTGGATCGAGCGGGAGTGAACGAGCAGTACTTC
CASSLDRAGVNEQYF
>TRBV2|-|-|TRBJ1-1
TGTGCCATTGGGAGGCGGAACACTGAAGCTTTCTTT
CAIGRRNTEAFF
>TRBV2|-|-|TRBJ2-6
TGTGCCAGCGACCGGAGTTACTCTGGGGCCAACGTCCTGACTTTC
CASDRSYSGANVLTF
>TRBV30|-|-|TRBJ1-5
TGTGCCTGGAGTGTACGCGACAATCAGCCCCAGCATTTT
CAWSVRDNQPQHF
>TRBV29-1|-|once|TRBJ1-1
TGCAGCGTTGGTGCCCGGGGTGAAGCTTTCTTT
CSVGARGEAFF
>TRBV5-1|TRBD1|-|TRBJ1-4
TGCGCCAGCAGCGAGGCCGGGACAGGGGCTGAAAAACTGTTTTTT
CASSEAGTGAEKLFF
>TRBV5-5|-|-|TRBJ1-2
TGTGCCAGCAGCTCCGCAGGGCGTAACTATGGCTACACCTTC
CASSSAGRNYGYTF
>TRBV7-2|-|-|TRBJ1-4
TGTGCCAGCAGCTTAGATACACATGAAAAACTGTTTTTT
CASSLDTHEKLFF
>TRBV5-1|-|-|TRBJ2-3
TGCGCCAGCAGCGCGGCCCCTTCAGGGGATACGCAGTATTTT
CASSAAPSGDTQYF
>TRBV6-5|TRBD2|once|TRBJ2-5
TGTGCCAGCACCCAGCTAGCGGGAGTGGGGGAGACCCAGTACTTC
CASTQLAGVGETQYF
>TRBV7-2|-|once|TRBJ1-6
TGTGCCAGCAGCCCCGTGGGGGGGAGGAATTCACCCCTCCACTTT
CASSPVGGRNSPLHF
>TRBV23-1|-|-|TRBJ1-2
TGCGCCAGCGGAGGCCAGCCCAACTATGGCTACACCTTC
CASGGQPNYGYTF
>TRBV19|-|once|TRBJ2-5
TGTGCCAGTAGTATCACAGGAAAAGAGACCCAGTACTTC
CASSITGKETQYF
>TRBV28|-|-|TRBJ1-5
TGTGCCAGCAGTAGTCGAGGGGGGGGCAATCAGCCCCAGCATTTT
CASSSRGGGNQPQHF
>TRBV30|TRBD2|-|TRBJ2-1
TGTGCCTGGAGTCCGCCGAGGACTAGCGGGAGGGACAATGAGCAGTTCTTC
CAWSPPRTSGRDNEQFF
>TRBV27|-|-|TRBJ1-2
TGTGCCAGCAGTTTAAAGGGGACAAACGGCTACACCTTC
CASSLKGTNGYTF
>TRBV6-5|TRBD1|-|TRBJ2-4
TGTGCCAGCAGTTACTCAGGGGGCGCGGCCAAAAACATTCAGTACTTC
CASSYSGGAAKNIQYF
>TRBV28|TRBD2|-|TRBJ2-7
TGTGCCAGCAGTAGACTAGCGGGAGGGAGGTACGAGCAGTACTTC
CASSRLAGGRYEQYF
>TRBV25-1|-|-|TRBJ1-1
TGTGCCAGCAGTGAATATAGGAACACTGAAGCTTTCTTT
CASSEYRNTEAFF
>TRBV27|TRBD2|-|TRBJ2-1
TGTGCCAGCAGGGGGGGAGGGCCCTACAATGAGCAGTTCTTC
CASRGGGPYNEQFF
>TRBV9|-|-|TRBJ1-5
TGTGCCAGCGGAGGGGATGGGGTTCAGCCCCAGCATTTT
CASGGDGVQPQHF
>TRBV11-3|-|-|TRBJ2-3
TGTGCCAGCAGCTTAGAAGCAGGGGCAGATACGCAGTATTTT
CASSLEAGADTQYF
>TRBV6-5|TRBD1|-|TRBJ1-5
TGTGCCAGCAGTTCAACGACAGGGGGGGGTCAGCCCCAGCATTTT
CASSSTTGGGQPQHF
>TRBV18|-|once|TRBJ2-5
TGTGCCAGCTCTCCCGCCCACTCCCAAGAGACCCAGTACTTC
CASSPAHSQETQYF
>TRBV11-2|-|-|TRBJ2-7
TGTGCCAGCAGCTTATCTCGCTACGAGCAGTACTTC
CASSLSRYEQYF
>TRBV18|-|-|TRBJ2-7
TGTGCCAGCTCACCACCCGGCGCGGGGGCCCTGTACGAGCAGTACTTC
CASSPPGAGALYEQYF
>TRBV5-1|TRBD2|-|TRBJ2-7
TGCGCCAGCAGCTCTGGGAGCGGGAGGACCTACGAGCAGTACTTC
CASSSGSGRTYEQYF
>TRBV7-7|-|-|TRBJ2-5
TGTGCTAGCAGCCAGGGTACCGGGCCTCAAGAGACCCAGTACTTC
CASSQGTGPQETQYF
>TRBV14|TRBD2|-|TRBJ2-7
TGTGCCAGCAGCCGACTAGCGGGAGGGCCCGAGCAGTACTTC
CASSRLAGGPEQYF